This T cell receptor beta chain was profiled in a study of blood T cell repertoires in COVID-19. The CDR3 is made up of 13 amino acids. The germline V gene encodes CDR1 SQVTM and CDR2 ANQGSEA. V lost 4 bases, J lost 2 bases, and 3 bases stayed unmatched. TCRdb's copy holds only in-frame clones and misses some; the assay was immunoSEQ multiplex PCR. There are approximately 160,000 clones in the sample; 90% occur only once, and 0.53% lies in the top ten. The J gene is TRBJ2-7, the V gene TRBV29-1; TRBD1 aligns across 9 bases. The receptor was derived from a man in his forties or fifties with acute or convalescent COVID-19. Sequenced material: peripheral blood. DNA of the CDR3: TGCAGCGTTGGGACAGGGGAGGCCTACGAGCAGTACTTC. Translating gives CSVGTGEAYEQYF.